The clone carrying this TCR beta chain was picked up a small number of times. What it recognizes is unknown. Presence of unique molecular identifiers characterized the TCR beta cDNA libraries. TCRdb analysed the PCR reads with MiXCR anew, one entry per CDR3 protein. The sample holds a few hundred thousand distinct CDR3 sequences, approximately 42% seen once. This specimen comes from a study of post-analysis software for immune sequencing data. The wider study: Disease trajectories encompassed relapsing-remitting, secondary progressive and progressive-relapsing multiple sclerosis.

J lost 5 bases, V lost 2 bases, and 10 bases had no gene match. This CDR3 spans 16 amino acids. The germline gives CDR1 SGHRS, CDR2 YFSETQ. General study points: With F measure, samples from one preparation batch clustered together strongly. Controls had significantly higher normalized Chao1 diversity than multiple sclerosis patients. TRBV5-6, TRBV5-1 and TRBV20-1 belonged to a set of roughly five TRBV segments that were more frequent in patients than controls.

The receptor's source is a girl aged 2 to 10 with multiple sclerosis. Sequenced material: blood. The gene calls are TRBV5-1 and TRBJ2-7; 10 bases fit TRBD2. The CDR3 loop reads CASSFRAGGFPHEQYF. In DNA form, the CDR3 reads TGCGCCAGCAGCTTTCGAGCGGGGGGGTTCCCTCACGAGCAGTACTTC.